Below, 29 T cell receptor beta chains from the same sample are listed, as sequenced in a study of T cells in Graves' hyperthyroidism and ophthalmopathy. RNA transcripts provided the source from which TCR beta CDR3 regions were amplified. The HTBI set primed first-round TCR CDR3 RT-PCR. TCRdb independently ran MiXCR on the multiplex PCR reads; one entry per CDR3 protein. Of 410,000 or so distinct CDR3 sequences in the sample, roughly 14% were seen once. The sequencing sample was made of blood. These receptors all stem from a man aged 18 to 30 with Graves' ophthalmopathy.

As concerns this clonotype: This may come from a read error, since a much larger clone is one base off. The CDR3 spells CASSELLAEETQYF. CDR3 bases: TGCGCCAGCAGTGAGTTGCTAGCTGAAGAGACCCAGTACTTC. This chain connects TRBV10-1 to TRBJ2-5; perhaps TRBD2 as D (5 bases). V was cut by 1 base and J by 3 bases, with 9 bases left in between. The CDR3 length is 14 residues. CDR1 WNHNN and CDR2 SYGVQD come from the germline V gene (reference sequence).

In this sample, this clonotype turned up many times. The rearrangement joins TRBV20-1 to TRBJ2-7; D may be TRBD2 (5 bases). The V end lost 4 bases, the J end lost 3 bases, and 7 bases lay between the germline ends. Germline CDR1 and CDR2: DFQATT and SNEGSKA (reference sequence). This CDR3 region has 11 residues. Written as DNA, the CDR3 is TGCAGTGCTAATAGCGTCTACGAGCAGTACTTC. Its translation: CSANSVYEQYF.

The chain combines TRBV4-2 with TRBJ2-1; weak D call: TRBD2 (5 bases). The V end was cut by 1 base, the J end by 4 bases, with 11 bases between. The CDR3 sequence is 15 residues long. Germline V gene lookup returns CDR1 LGHNA and CDR2 YNFKEQ. CDR3 sequence reads: CASSQGVSAYNEQFF. The DNA for the CDR3 is TGTGCCAGCAGCCAAGGTGTTAGCGCATACAATGAGCAGTTCTTC.

This clonotype was observed at least ten times. This chain connects TRBV20-1 to TRBJ2-5; unclear D gene. In germline, CDR1 is DFQATT, CDR2 SNEGSKA (reference sequence). V gave up 1 base and J gave up 4 bases, with 7 bases separating them. CDR3 length equals 12 residues. CDR3 coding DNA: TGCAGTGCTAGAGGTGGCCCAGAGACCCAGTACTTC. It encodes CSARGGPETQYF.

In the case of this clonotype: A much larger clone differs from this one at a single base, so this may be a read error. The gene calls are TRBV29-1 and TRBJ1-1; D perhaps matches TRBD1 (6 bases). Trimming stripped 7 bases from V and 3 bases from J, with 15 bases between. The germline V gene has CDR1 SQVTM and CDR2 ANQGSEA. The CDR3 length is 13 residues. CDR3 region: CSALRQGHTEAFF. In DNA, the CDR3 is TGCAGCGCCCTGAGGCAGGGGCACACTGAAGCTTTCTTT. The full variable domain, completed using reference TRBV29-1 and TRBJ1-1, is SAVISQKPSRDICQRGTSLTIQCQVDSQVTMMFWYRQQPGQSLTLIATANQGSEATYESGFVIDKFPISRPNLTFSTLTVSNMSPEDSSIYLCSALRQGHTEAFFGQGTRLTVV.

In this sample, this clonotype turned up many times. The V call is TRBV6-2 or TRBV6-3, the J call TRBJ2-7; D gene unclear. This CDR3 has 13 amino acids. V was pared by 0 bases and J by 5 bases, with 8 bases between. Germline assignment: CDR1 MNHEY and CDR2 SVGEGT. CDR3 DNA sequence: TGTGCCAGCAGTTACTCGAGTGGTAACGAGCAGTACTTC. Translating it yields CASSYSSGNEQYF.

This clonotype has at least ten counts. The genes are TRBV6-1 and TRBJ1-2; D gene ambiguous. Trimming cost V 6 bases and J 0 bases, with 11 bases left between them. Germline values: CDR1 MNHNS, CDR2 SASEGT. This CDR3 region has 14 residues. CDR3 nucleotide sequence: TGTGCCAGCAGCACCGCCGGTGCTAACTATGGCTACACCTTC. It is translated as CASSTAGANYGYTF.

This rearrangement joins TRBV5-1 to TRBJ2-5; no firm D call. The CDR3 consists of 14 residues. The germline V and J ends were trimmed by 0 bases and 0 bases, with 6 bases remaining between them. Germline CDR1 and CDR2: SGHRS and YFSETQ. CDR3 bases: TGCGCCAGCAGCTTGGACAGAAACCAAGAGACCCAGTACTTC. Protein sequence: CASSLDRNQETQYF.

This clonotype was counted many times. The V gene is TRBV27, the J gene TRBJ2-7; 7 positions match TRBD2. J gave up 5 bases and V 3 bases, and 4 bases lay outside the gene matches. Germline CDR1 reads MNHEY; CDR2 reads SMNVEV (reference sequence). The CDR3 sequence is 13 residues long. CDR3 nucleotides: TGTGCCAGCAGTTTTGGGGGAGGGAACGAGCAGTACTTC. Protein product: CASSFGGGNEQYF.

J is TRBJ1-1 and V is TRBV28; D remains ambiguous. From germline, CDR1 is MDHEN and CDR2 SYDVKM. The CDR3 runs 13 residues. V was pared by 3 bases and J by 3 bases, with 8 bases between. The DNA for the CDR3 is TGTGCCAGCAGTTTTGCCTGGGACACTGAAGCTTTCTTT. Translation gives CASSFAWDTEAFF. The full variable domain, completed using reference TRBV28 and TRBJ1-1, is DVKVTQSSRYLVKRTGEKVFLECVQDMDHENMFWYRQDPGLGLRLIYFSYDVKMKEKGDIPEGYSVSREKKERFSLILESASTNQTSMYLCASSFAWDTEAFFGQGTRLTVV.

In its sample, this clonotype was seen many times. V and J are TRBV7-2 and TRBJ1-4; a weak D match, TRBD1 (5 bases). V lost 5 bases to trimming and J lost 6 bases, with 10 bases between them. Germline assignment: CDR1 SGHTA and CDR2 FQGNSA. The CDR3 consists of 13 residues. Here the CDR3 DNA reads TGTGCCAGCAGCCCGGGGACGGATGAAAAACTGTTTTTT. Translated: CASSPGTDEKLFF.

A note on this clonotype: A much larger clone lies a single base off, so this may be a read error. The genes are TRBV12-3 or TRBV12-4 and TRBJ2-1; 7 bases align to TRBD1. This CDR3 has 14 amino acids. CDR3 DNA: TGTGCCAGCAGTCCCGGGACAGCTTACAGTGAGCAGTTCTTC. Protein product: CASSPGTAYSEQFF.

This clonotype was observed many times. V gene TRBV6-5 combines with J gene TRBJ2-3, with TRBD2 as a possible D gene (6 bases). Germline assignment: CDR1 MNHEY and CDR2 SVGAGI. This CDR3 comprises 15 residues. V was shortened by 2 bases and J by 5 bases, with 14 bases between the two germline ends. The CDR3, as DNA: TGTGCCAGCAGTTACGGCGGGAATTCTGGAGATACGCAGTATTTT. This sequence encodes CASSYGGNSGDTQYF.

This clonotype was detected many times. V is TRBV11-2 and J is TRBJ2-3; D gene uncertain. CDR3 length: 10 amino acids. The V end was cut by 5 bases, the J end by 4 bases, with 1 base between. Per the germline V gene, CDR1 is SGHAT and CDR2 is FQNNGV. The CDR3 region is CASSADTQYF. The CDR3, as DNA: TGTGCCAGCAGCGCAGATACGCAGTATTTT.

About this clonotype: A read error may account for a junction end that differs from germline. The rearrangement links TRBV4-1 to TRBJ2-1; unclear D gene. CDR1 is MGHRA and CDR2 is YSYEKL in the germline V gene. The CDR3 has 13 residues. In DNA, the CDR3 is TGCGCCAGCGGCCAAGAGGCTGCCGATGAGCAGTTCTTC. Its protein is CASGQEAADEQFF.

The rearrangement uses TRBV19 and TRBJ1-1, with 9 bases that match TRBD1. The CDR3 spans 14 residues. The V gene's germline CDR1 is LNHDA and CDR2 SQIVND (reference sequence). Germline trimming cut 6 bases from V and 1 base from J; bases unmatched to any gene: 3. CDR3 protein: CASRPGQGNTEAFF. Written as DNA, the CDR3 is TGTGCCAGTAGACCGGGACAGGGGAACACTGAAGCTTTCTTT.

J is TRBJ2-6 and V is TRBV5-1; 8 bases line up with TRBD1. The V gene end was trimmed by 4 bases and the J gene end by 2 bases; junction bases not matched to a gene: 5. The CDR3 has 16 residues. The germline V gene has CDR1 SGHRS and CDR2 YFSETQ. The CDR3 DNA is TGCGCCAGCAGCCCGGACAGGGTGGCTGGGGCCAACGTCCTGACTTTC. Its translation is CASSPDRVAGANVLTF.

The chain recombines TRBV9 with TRBJ2-1; the match to TRBD1 covers 8 bases. CDR3 length: 15 residues. The germline CDR1 and CDR2 sequences are SGDLS and YYNGEE. The V and J ends lost 3 bases and 9 bases, in that order; junction bases with no gene match: 11. In nucleotides, the CDR3 is TGTGCCAGCAGCGAGGACAGGGAGTTTAGGACTGAGCAGTTCTTC. This gives the protein CASSEDREFRTEQFF.

The table lists this clonotype with many counts. The gene calls are TRBV7-2 and TRBJ2-7; possibly TRBD1 for D (5 bases). The germline V and J ends were trimmed by 0 bases and 4 bases, with 13 bases remaining between them. From germline, CDR1 is SGHTA and CDR2 FQGNSA. CDR3 length: 15 residues. The CDR3 sequence: CASSLALGAVYEQYF. Written as DNA, the CDR3 is TGTGCCAGCAGCTTAGCGTTAGGGGCTGTATACGAGCAGTACTTC.

The chain recombines TRBV19 with TRBJ2-7; no reliable D call. Trimming left V 11 bases short and J 7 bases short, with 15 bases between. CDR1 and CDR2 (germline): LNHDA, SQIVND (reference sequence). This CDR3 region has 11 residues. CDR3 nucleotide sequence: TGTGCCGCGCCTCAGAAGAAAGAGCAGTACTTC. Translation: CAAPQKKEQYF.

This clonotype occurred a few times. V and J are TRBV19 and TRBJ2-1; TRBD2 aligns across 8 bases. The junction had 9 bases not matched to a gene; V was cut back by 4 bases and J by 7 bases. The CDR3 has 15 residues. Germline loops: CDR1 LNHDA, CDR2 SQIVND (reference sequence). Here the CDR3 DNA reads TGTGCCAGTAGTAGGGCGGGAGGACCTACGAATGAGCAGTTCTTC. Encoded protein: CASSRAGGPTNEQFF.

As for this clonotype: A read error is possible here, since a much larger clone lies one base away. The chain couples TRBV24-1 to TRBJ2-2; 9 bases match TRBD2. In germline, CDR1 is KGHDR, CDR2 SFDVKD. The CDR3 loop spans 17 amino acids. CDR3 sequence: CATNDFGTSLNTGELFF. The CDR3 region has the DNA TGTGCCACCAATGATTTTGGGACTAGCCTCAACACCGGGGAGCTGTTTTTT.

The chain is built from TRBV28 and TRBJ1-6; 7 bases agree with TRBD1. Germline V gene lookup returns CDR1 MDHEN and CDR2 SYDVKM. The V segment lost 7 bases and the J segment 4 bases; nucleotides outside the gene matches: 7. This CDR3 region has 15 residues. The CDR3 region has the DNA TGTGCCAGCACCCTTGGGGGACAGTATAATTCACCCCTCCACTTT. Translating it yields CASTLGGQYNSPLHF.

A few counts support this clonotype. The chain combines TRBV19 with TRBJ2-1, with D perhaps matching TRBD1 or TRBD2 (6 bases each). The CDR3 is 13 residues long. Germline V gene lookup returns CDR1 LNHDA and CDR2 SQIVND (reference sequence). V was trimmed by 8 bases and J by 7 bases, leaving 15 bases between them. In DNA form, the CDR3 reads TGTGCCAGTGCCTGGGGGGCTCGGAATGAGCAGTTCTTC. This translates into CASAWGARNEQFF.

This clonotype has ten or more counts. The chain uses TRBV24-1 and TRBJ2-5; the match to TRBD2 covers 7 bases. V lost 2 bases, J lost 5 bases, and 7 bases stayed unmatched. This CDR3 has 15 amino acids. The germline V gene has CDR1 KGHDR and CDR2 SFDVKD. The CDR3: CATSDSGRGEETQYF. The CDR3 DNA reads TGTGCCACCAGTGATTCGGGCCGGGGGGAGGAGACCCAGTACTTC.

Details on this clonotype: A much larger clone differs from this one at a single base, so this may be a read error. The genes are TRBV3-1 and TRBJ2-7; TRBD2 is a possible D gene (5 bases). The germline V gene has CDR1 LGHDT and CDR2 YNNKEL (reference sequence). The CDR3 sequence is 15 residues long. In DNA form, the CDR3 reads TGTGTCAGCAGCCAAGCGGTGGGCACAGTCCACGAGCAGTACTTC. This encodes CVSSQAVGTVHEQYF.

This clonotype has more than one count but fewer than ten. The chain links TRBV6-1 to TRBJ2-5; 7 nucleotides line up with TRBD2. J was trimmed by 5 bases and V by 6 bases; bases with no gene match: 0. CDR1 is MNHNS, CDR2 SASEGT, per germline. The CDR3 covers 11 residues. The CDR3 loop reads CASRAGETQYF. CDR3 sequence (DNA): TGTGCCAGCAGAGCGGGGGAGACCCAGTACTTC.

This clonotype was recorded at least ten times. This chain uses TRBV6-2 or TRBV6-3 with TRBJ2-3; D is unresolved. Trimming took 2 bases from V and 6 from J, leaving 9 bases between them. Germline V gene lookup returns CDR1 MNHEY and CDR2 SVGEGT. This CDR3 has 13 residues. CDR3 sequence: CASSYRTLDTQYF. CDR3 DNA sequence: TGTGCCAGCAGTTACAGGACGCTGGATACGCAGTATTTT.

This clonotype was counted many times. This sequence joins TRBV12-5 and TRBJ2-5; D uncertain. The CDR3 extends over 18 amino acids. Trimming took off 6 bases at V and 1 base at J, with 24 bases between the two ends. Germline-derived CDR1 and CDR2 are LGHNT and FRNRAP. The CDR3 region is CASGFSLEEARFQETQYF. DNA of the CDR3: TGTGCTAGTGGCTTCTCGCTTGAGGAAGCAAGATTCCAAGAGACCCAGTACTTC.